This T cell receptor (beta chain) originates from a study of cytomegalovirus exposure and HLA in healthy donors. Study-wide points: CMV antigen specificity was confirmed in vitro for a few CMV-associated chains.

This clone was seen only a few times. Its antigen is not identified. The CDR3 loop spans 13 amino acids. Germline V gives CDR1 SGHTA, CDR2 FQGNSA. V lost 5 bases to trimming and J lost 1 base, with 8 bases between them. These donors counted as nominally healthy when sampled, but unrecorded immune exposures were likely. Vbeta (60) and Jbeta (13) primers were used in the PCR. The protocol was immunoSEQ multiplex PCR, while the TCRdb copy is restricted to in-frame clones and leaves out a portion. Of roughly 130,000 clones detected, roughly 69% appear once; the ten largest clones hold 2.9%. This sequence originates from a human donor in good health. Input material: PBMCs. The rearrangement joins TRBV7-2 to TRBJ1-1; D is uncertain. The chain's CDR3 is CASSPSGNTEAFF. CDR3 sequence (DNA): TGTGCCAGCAGCCCCTCAGGGAACACTGAAGCTTTCTTT.